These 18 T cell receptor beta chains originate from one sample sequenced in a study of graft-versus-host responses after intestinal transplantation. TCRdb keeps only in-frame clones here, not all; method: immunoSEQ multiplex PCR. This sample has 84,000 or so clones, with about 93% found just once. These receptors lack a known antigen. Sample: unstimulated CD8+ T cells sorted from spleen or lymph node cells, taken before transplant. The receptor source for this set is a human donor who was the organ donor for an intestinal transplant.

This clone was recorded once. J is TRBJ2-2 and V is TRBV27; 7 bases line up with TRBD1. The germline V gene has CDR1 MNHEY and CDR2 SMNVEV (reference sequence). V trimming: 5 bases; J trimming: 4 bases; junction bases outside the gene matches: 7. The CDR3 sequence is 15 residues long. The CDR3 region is CASSHRDSLTGELFF. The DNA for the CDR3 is TGTGCCAGCAGTCACCGGGACAGCCTCACCGGGGAGCTGTTTTTT.

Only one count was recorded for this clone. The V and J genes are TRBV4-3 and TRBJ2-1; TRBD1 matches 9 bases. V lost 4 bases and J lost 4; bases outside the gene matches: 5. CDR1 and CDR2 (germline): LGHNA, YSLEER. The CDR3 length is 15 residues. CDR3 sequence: CASSPPGTGYNEQFF. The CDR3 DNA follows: TGCGCCAGCAGCCCGCCCGGGACAGGGTACAATGAGCAGTTCTTC.

This chain's CDR3 is CATSSSTALLYEQYF. CDR3 sequence (DNA): TGTGCCACCAGCTCAAGTACAGCCCTCCTCTACGAGCAGTACTTC. J is TRBJ2-7 and V is TRBV15; D gene uncertain. Germline V lookup: CDR1 LNHNV, CDR2 YYDKDF (reference sequence). The germline V and J ends were trimmed by 5 bases and 3 bases, with 17 bases remaining between them. There are 15 residues in the CDR3.

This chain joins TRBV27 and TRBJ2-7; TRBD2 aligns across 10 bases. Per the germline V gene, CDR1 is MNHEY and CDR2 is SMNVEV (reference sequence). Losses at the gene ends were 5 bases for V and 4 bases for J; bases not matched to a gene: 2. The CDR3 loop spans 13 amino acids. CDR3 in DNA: TGTGCCAGCAGTAGCGGGAGGGGGTACGAGCAGTACTTC. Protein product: CASSSGRGYEQYF.

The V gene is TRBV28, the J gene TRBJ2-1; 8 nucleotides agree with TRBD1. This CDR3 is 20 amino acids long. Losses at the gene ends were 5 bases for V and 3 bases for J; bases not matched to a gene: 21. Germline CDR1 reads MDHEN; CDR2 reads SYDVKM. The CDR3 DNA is TGTGCCAGCAGTGGGCGTGACAGGGGCCGGGGAACCGGTCGCTACAATGAGCAGTTCTTC. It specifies CASSGRDRGRGTGRYNEQFF. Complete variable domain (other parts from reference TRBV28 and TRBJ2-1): DVKVTQSSRYLVKRTGEKVFLECVQDMDHENMFWYRQDPGLGLRLIYFSYDVKMKEKGDIPEGYSVSREKKERFSLILESASTNQTSMYLCASSGRDRGRGTGRYNEQFFGPGTRLTVL.

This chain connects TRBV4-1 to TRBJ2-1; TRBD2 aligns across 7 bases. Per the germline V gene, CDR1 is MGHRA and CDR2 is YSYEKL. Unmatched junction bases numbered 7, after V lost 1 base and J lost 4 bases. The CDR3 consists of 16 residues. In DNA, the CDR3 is TGCGCCAGCAGCCAAGGGACTAGGTGGCCATACAATGAGCAGTTCTTC. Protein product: CASSQGTRWPYNEQFF.

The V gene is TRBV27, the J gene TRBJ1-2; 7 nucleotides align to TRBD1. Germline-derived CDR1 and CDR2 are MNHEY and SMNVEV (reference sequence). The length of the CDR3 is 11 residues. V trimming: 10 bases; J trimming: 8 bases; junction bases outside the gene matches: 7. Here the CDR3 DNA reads TGTGCCATCAAGACAGGGACAGGCTACACCTTC. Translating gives CAIKTGTGYTF.

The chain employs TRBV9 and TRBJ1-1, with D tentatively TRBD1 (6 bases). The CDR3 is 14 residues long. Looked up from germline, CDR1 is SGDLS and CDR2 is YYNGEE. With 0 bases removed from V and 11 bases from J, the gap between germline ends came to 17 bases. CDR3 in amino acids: CASSVATSGGTAFF. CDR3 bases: TGTGCCAGCAGCGTAGCTACAAGTGGGGGCACGGCTTTCTTT.

The CDR3 nucleotides are TGCGCCAGCAGCCCCACGGTGACCCAGGGAGAGACCCAGTACTTC. Its translation: CASSPTVTQGETQYF. This chain uses TRBV5-1 with TRBJ2-5; D is perhaps TRBD1 (5 bases). Per the germline V gene, CDR1 is SGHRS and CDR2 is YFSETQ. The CDR3 runs 15 residues. The ends were cut back, 4 bases at V and 4 bases at J, with 17 bases in the middle.

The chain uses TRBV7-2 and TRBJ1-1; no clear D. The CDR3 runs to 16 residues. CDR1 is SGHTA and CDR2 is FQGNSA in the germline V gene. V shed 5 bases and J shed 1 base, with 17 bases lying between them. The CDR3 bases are TGTGCCAGCAGCATGAGACACTACCGGGAGAACACTGAAGCTTTCTTT. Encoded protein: CASSMRHYRENTEAFF.

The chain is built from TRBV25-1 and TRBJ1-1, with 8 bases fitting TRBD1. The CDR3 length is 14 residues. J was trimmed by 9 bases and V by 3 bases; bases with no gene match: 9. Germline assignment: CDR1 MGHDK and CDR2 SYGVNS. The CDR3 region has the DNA TGTGCCAGCAGTGACCGGACAGGGTGGTTCAAAGCTTTCTTT. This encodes CASSDRTGWFKAFF.

The CDR3 nucleotides read TGTGCCAGCAGCTCGGGTGCGGGAGGTGAGCAGTTCTTC. It translates to CASSSGAGGEQFF. J is TRBJ2-1 and V is TRBV27, with 8 bases that match TRBD2. V was clipped by 6 bases and J by 9 bases; unmatched bases: 7. This CDR3 has 13 amino acids. CDR1 and CDR2 (germline): MNHEY, SMNVEV (reference sequence).

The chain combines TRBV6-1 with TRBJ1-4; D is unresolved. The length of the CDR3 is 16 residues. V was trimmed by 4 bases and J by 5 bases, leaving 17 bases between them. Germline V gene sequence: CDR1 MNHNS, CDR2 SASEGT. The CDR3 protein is CASSGGLREVNEKLFF. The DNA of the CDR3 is TGTGCCAGCAGTGGAGGCTTACGGGAGGTAAATGAAAAACTGTTTTTT.

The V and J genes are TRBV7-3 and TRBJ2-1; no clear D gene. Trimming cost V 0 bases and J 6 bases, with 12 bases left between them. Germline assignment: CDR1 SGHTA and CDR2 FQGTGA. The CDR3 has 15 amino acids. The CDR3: CASSLTGYAANEQFF. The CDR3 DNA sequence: TGTGCCAGCAGCTTAACGGGTTATGCGGCCAATGAGCAGTTCTTC. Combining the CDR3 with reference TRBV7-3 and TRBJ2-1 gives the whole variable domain GAGVSQTPSNKVTEKGKYVELRCDPISGHTALYWYRQSLGQGPEFLIYFQGTGAADDSGLPNDRFFAVRPEGSVSTLKIQRTERGDSAVYLCASSLTGYAANEQFFGPGTRLTVL.

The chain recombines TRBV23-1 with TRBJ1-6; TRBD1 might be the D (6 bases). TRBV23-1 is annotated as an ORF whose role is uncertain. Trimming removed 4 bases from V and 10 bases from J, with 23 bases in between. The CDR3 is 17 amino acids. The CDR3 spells CASSRPNRAGKESPLHF. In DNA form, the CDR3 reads TGCGCCAGCAGTCGACCAAACAGGGCCGGCAAGGAGTCACCCCTCCACTTT.

CDR3 nucleotides: TGTGCCAGCAGTTTAACAGCCCTCATGAACACTGAAGCTTTCTTT. It yields the protein CASSLTALMNTEAFF. The chain uses TRBV25-1 and TRBJ1-1, with unresolved D. This CDR3 comprises 15 residues. The germline CDR1 and CDR2 sequences are MGHDK and SYGVNS. Trimming cost V 5 bases and J 0 bases, with 13 bases left between them.

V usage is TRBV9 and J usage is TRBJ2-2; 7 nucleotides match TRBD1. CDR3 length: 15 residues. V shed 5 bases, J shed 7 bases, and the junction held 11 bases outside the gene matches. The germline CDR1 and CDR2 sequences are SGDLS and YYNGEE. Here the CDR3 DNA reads TGTGCCAGCAGAGACTCGACAGGGTCGGACGGGGAGCTGTTTTTT. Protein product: CASRDSTGSDGELFF. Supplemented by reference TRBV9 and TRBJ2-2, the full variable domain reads DSGVTQTPKHLITATGQRVTLRCSPRSGDLSVYWYQQSLDQGLQFLIQYYNGEERAKGNILERFSAQQFPDLHSELNLSSLELGDSALYFCASRDSTGSDGELFFGEGSRLTVL.

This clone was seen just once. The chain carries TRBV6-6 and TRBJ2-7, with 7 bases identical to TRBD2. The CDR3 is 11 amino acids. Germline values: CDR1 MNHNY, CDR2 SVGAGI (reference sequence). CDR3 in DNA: TGTGCGGGGGGAGCGGGATACGAGCAGTACTTC. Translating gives CAGGAGYEQYF.